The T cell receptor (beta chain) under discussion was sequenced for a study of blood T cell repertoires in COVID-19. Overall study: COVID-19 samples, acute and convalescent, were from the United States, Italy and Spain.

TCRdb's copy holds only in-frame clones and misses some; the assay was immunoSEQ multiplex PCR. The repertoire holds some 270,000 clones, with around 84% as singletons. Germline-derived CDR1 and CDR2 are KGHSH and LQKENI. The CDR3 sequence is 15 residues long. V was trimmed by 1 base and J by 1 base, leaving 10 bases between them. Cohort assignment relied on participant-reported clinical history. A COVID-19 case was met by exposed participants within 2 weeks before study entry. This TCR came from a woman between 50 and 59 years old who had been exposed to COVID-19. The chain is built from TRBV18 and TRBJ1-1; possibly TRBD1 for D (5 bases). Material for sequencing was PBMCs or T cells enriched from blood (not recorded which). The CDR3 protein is CASSPLPGKNTEAFF. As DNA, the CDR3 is TGTGCCAGCTCACCACTTCCAGGGAAGAACACTGAAGCTTTCTTT.